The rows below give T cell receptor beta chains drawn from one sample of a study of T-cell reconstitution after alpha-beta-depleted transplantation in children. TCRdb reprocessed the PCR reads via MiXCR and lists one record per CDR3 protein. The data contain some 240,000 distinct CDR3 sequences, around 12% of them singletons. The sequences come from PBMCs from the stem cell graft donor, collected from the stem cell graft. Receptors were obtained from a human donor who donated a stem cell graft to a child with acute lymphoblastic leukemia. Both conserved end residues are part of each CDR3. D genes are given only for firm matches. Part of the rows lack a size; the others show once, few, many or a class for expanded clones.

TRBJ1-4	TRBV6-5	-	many	TGTGCCAGCAGTTCAGGGGCCGGGGGTGAAAAACTGTTTTTT	CASSSGAGGEKLFF
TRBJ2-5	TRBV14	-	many	TGTGCCAGCAGTTCGGACTTTCGCGAAGAGACCCAGTACTTC	CASSSDFREETQYF
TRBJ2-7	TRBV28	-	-	TGTGCCAGCAGCCCCGGAATGGGGGAGTTGACCTGGTTCTACGAGCAGTACTTC	CASSPGMGELTWFYEQYF
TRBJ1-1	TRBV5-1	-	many	TGCGCCAGCAGCCCTCTAAGAGGAGGATCGAAGACTGAAGCTTTCTTT	CASSPLRGGSKTEAFF
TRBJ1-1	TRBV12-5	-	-	TGTGCTAGTGGTCCCGGCATTGGGAGGGCCACTGAAGCTTTCTTT	CASGPGIGRATEAFF
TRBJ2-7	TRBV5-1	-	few	TGCGCCAGCAGCCGTTACCAATCCGGGGTAGCCTCCGAGCAGTACTTC	CASSRYQSGVASEQYF
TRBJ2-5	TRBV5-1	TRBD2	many	TGCGCCAGCACCCTTAAGGGAGGGGAGACCCAGTACTTC	CASTLKGGETQYF
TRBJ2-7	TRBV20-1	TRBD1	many	TGCAGTGCTAGGTCGCAGGGGGCTGGCTACGAGCAGTACTTC	CSARSQGAGYEQYF
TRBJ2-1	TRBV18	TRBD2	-	TGTGCCAGCTCACCCCTTTACGGCGGGGCTAGCGGGAGCCACAGCTCCTACAATGAGCAGTTCTTC	CASSPLYGGASGSHSSYNEQFF
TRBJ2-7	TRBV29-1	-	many	TGCAGCGTCGCGAAGGGGTCGGCCTACGAGCAGTACTTC	CSVAKGSAYEQYF
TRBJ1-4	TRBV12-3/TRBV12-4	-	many	TGTGCCAGCAGTTCCGACCAAGTGGGAGAAAAACTGTTTTTT	CASSSDQVGEKLFF
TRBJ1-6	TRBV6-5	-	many	TGTGCCAGCAGTTACGAGGAGGGGATTCGACCCCTCCACTTT	CASSYEEGIRPLHF
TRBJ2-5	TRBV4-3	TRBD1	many	TGCGCCAGCAGTACGGGACAGGGGCGCGGGACCCAGTACTTC	CASSTGQGRGTQYF
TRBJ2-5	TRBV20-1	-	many	TGCAGTGCTAGAGATCCTATGGCGGCAGGGGGGGAGACCCAGTACTTC	CSARDPMAAGGETQYF
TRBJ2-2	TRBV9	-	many	TGTGCCAGCAGCGTAGGGTTACAGGCCACCGGGGAGCTGTTTTTT	CASSVGLQATGELFF
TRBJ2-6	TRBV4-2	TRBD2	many	TGTGCCAGCAGCCTAGTGGGAGGGGACGGGGCCAACGTCCTGACTTTC	CASSLVGGDGANVLTF
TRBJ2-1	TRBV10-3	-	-	TGTGCCATCAGTGGGGAAGAGCGGGCTTACAATGAGCAGTTCTTC	CAISGEERAYNEQFF
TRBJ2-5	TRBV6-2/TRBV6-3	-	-	TGTGCCAGCAGTATGGGGCGGTTGTCGAGGGAGACCCAGTACTTC	CASSMGRLSRETQYF
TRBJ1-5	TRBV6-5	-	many	TGTGCCAGCAGGAGGGGGGGGTATGATTCTCAGCCCCAGCATTTT	CASRRGGYDSQPQHF
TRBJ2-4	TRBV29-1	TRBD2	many	TGCAGCGCGGAAGTTCGGGGCGGGAGGATTAACATTCAGTACTTC	CSAEVRGGRINIQYF
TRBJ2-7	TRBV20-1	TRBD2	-	TGCAGTGCTAGAGAGGTTAGCGGGATGGAACACGAGCAGTACTTC	CSAREVSGMEHEQYF
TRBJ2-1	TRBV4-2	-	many	TGTGCCAGCAGCCAAGATGGACGGGATTACTCCTACAATGAGCAGTTCTTC	CASSQDGRDYSYNEQFF